This section outlines one TCR beta chain sequence together with its context. Authors' processing steps: Cell counts per sample came from amplifying reference gene primers. Produced via immunoSEQ multiplex PCR; TCRdb's table is partial and in-frame only. Clone size and V and J calls were adopted from that table, with D and trimming inferred from the DNA. The table lists roughly 62,000 clones, around nine tenths of them singletons. These data are taken from a study of blood T cell repertoires in COVID-19. Turning to the study itself: Researchers got acute and convalescent COVID-19 samples from the United States, Italy and Spain. In each case, the material was cDNA or gDNA derived from T cells, B-cell-depleted T cells, or PBMCs.

Germline values: CDR1 LGHDT, CDR2 YNNKEL (reference sequence). The CDR3 totals 17 residues. Trimming removed 3 bases at V and 1 base at J, with 17 bases between. What was sequenced was peripheral blood. J is TRBJ2-3 and V is TRBV3-1 (or the pseudogene TRBV3-2); TRBD2 is a possible D gene (6 bases). The sequence came from a man aged 65-85 years with acute or convalescent COVID-19. The CDR3 loop reads CASSQNARRAGTDTQYF. The CDR3 region has the DNA TGTGCCAGCAGCCAGAACGCTAGGAGGGCCGGCACAGATACGCAGTATTTT.